Shown below are 4 T cell receptor beta chains from a single sample sequenced in a study of T cells in Graves' hyperthyroidism and ophthalmopathy. TCR beta CDR3 sequences were amplified from RNA transcripts. The study used the HTBI primer set for a first-round RT-PCR of the TCR CDR3. TCRdb independently ran MiXCR on the multiplex PCR reads; one entry per CDR3 protein. Of under 350,000 distinct CDR3 sequences detected, 15% to 20% appear once; the ten largest clones hold 45% to 50%. Input material: blood. The receptor source for this set is a woman in her fifties or sixties with Graves' hyperthyroidism.

The CDR3 spells CAGPPGQDFCEQYV. Here the CDR3 DNA reads TGTGCCGGACCTCCGGGACAGGACTTCTGTGAGCAGTACGTC. V usage is TRBV6-9 and J usage is TRBJ2-7; 8 bases agree with TRBD1. Germline trimming cut 11 bases from V and 7 bases from J; bases unmatched to any gene: 16. The length of the CDR3 is 14 residues. The V gene's germline CDR1 is MNHGY and CDR2 SVAAGI.

CDR3 nucleotides: TGCAGTGCTAGAGATCTTGGGGACAGGGGGCTGTATGAGCAGTTCTTC. It specifies CSARDLGDRGLYEQFF. The chain carries TRBV20-1 and TRBJ2-1; TRBD1 aligns across 12 bases. V gave up 0 bases and J gave up 8 bases; unmatched junction bases: 8. CDR1 is DFQATT and CDR2 is SNEGSKA in the germline V gene (reference sequence). The CDR3 length is 16 residues.

On this clonotype: At one boundary the junction diverges from the germline segment, which might be a read error. The chain recombines TRBV28 with TRBJ2-1, with D possibly being TRBD2 (6 bases). Germline V lookup: CDR1 MDHEN, CDR2 SYDVKM. This CDR3 has 13 residues. Written as DNA, the CDR3 is TGTGCCAGCAGTTTAGGAGGGTACAATGAGCAGCTCTTC. It encodes CASSLGGYNEQLF.

This clonotype was seen ten or more times. This chain uses TRBV5-1 with TRBJ2-7; D is tentatively TRBD1 or TRBD2 (5 bases each). The length of the CDR3 is 13 residues. Germline V gene lookup returns CDR1 SGHRS and CDR2 YFSETQ. V lost 4 bases, J lost 5 bases, and 13 bases lay in between. CDR3 DNA: TGCGCCAGCAGCCCTGGAATGGGGGACGAGCAGTACTTC. Translation gives CASSPGMGDEQYF.